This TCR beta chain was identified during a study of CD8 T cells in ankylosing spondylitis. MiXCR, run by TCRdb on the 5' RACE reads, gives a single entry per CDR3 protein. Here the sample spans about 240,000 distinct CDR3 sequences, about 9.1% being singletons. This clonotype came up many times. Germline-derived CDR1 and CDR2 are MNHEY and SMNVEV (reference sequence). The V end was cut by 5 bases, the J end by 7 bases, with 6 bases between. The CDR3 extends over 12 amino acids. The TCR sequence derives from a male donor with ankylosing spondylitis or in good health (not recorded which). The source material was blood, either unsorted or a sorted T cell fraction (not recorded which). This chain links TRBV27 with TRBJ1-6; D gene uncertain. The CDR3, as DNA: TGTGCCAGCAGTCCGCGGAATTCACCCCTCCACTTT. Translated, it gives CASSPRNSPLHF.